The present TCR beta chain was sequenced within a study of patients and donors after allogeneic stem cell transplantation. TCRdb ran MiXCR on the RT-PCR reads and lists one entry per CDR3 protein. The sample holds 390,000 or so distinct CDR3 sequences, about a sixth seen once. The CDR3 contains 13 residues. Looked up from germline, CDR1 is MNHNY and CDR2 is SVGAGI (reference sequence). The ends were cut back, 4 bases at V and 4 bases at J, with 9 bases in the middle. The clonotype was recovered from a human donor who was either an allogeneic HSCT recipient or a stem cell or donor lymphocyte infusion donor (not recorded which). It is not recorded whose cells these are; they may come from a transplant donor. Material for sequencing was blood, either unsorted or a sorted T cell fraction (not recorded which). V gene TRBV6-6 combines with J gene TRBJ2-3, with unresolved D. The CDR3 region is CASSFGQSDTQYF. The CDR3, as DNA: TGTGCCAGCAGTTTCGGTCAGTCAGATACGCAGTATTTT.